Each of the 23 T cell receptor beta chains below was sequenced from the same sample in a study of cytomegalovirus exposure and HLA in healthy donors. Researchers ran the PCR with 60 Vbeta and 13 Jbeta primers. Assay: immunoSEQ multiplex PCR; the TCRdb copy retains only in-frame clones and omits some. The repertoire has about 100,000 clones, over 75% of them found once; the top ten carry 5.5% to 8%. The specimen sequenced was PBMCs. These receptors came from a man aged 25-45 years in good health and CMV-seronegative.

The CDR3, as DNA: TGTGCCAGCAGCCCTCGGACAGGGGACGGAGAGACCCAGTACTTC. Protein: CASSPRTGDGETQYF. The chain employs TRBV7-6 and TRBJ2-5; 9 nucleotides agree with TRBD1. The CDR3 sequence is 15 residues long. The V segment lost 5 bases and the J segment 4 bases; nucleotides outside the gene matches: 8. Germline V gene sequence: CDR1 SGHVS, CDR2 FNYEAQ.

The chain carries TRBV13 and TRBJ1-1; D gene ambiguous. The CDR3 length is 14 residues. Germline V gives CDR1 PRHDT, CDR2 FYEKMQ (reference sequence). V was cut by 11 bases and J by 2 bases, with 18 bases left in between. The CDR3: CAGKLGRANTEAFF. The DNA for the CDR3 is TGTGCCGGAAAACTAGGACGGGCAAACACTGAAGCTTTCTTT.

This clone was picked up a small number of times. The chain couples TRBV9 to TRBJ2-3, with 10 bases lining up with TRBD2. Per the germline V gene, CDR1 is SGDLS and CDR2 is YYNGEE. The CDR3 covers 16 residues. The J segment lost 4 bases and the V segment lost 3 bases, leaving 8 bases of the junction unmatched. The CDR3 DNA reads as TGTGCCAGCAGCGACTATAGCGGGGGGTTCGCAGATACGCAGTATTTT. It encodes CASSDYSGGFADTQYF.

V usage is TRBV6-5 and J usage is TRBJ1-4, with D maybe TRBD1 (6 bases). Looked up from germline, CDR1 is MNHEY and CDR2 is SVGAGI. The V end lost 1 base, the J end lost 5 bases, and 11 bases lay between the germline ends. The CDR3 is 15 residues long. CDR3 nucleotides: TGTGCCAGCAGTTACTTTGGACAGTGGAATGAAAAACTGTTTTTT. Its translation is CASSYFGQWNEKLFF.

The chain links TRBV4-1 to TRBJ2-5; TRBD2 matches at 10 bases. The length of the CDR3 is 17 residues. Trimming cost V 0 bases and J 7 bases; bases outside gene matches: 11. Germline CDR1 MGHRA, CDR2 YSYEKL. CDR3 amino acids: CASSQDRLAGEGGTQYF. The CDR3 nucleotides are TGCGCCAGCAGCCAAGATCGGCTAGCGGGAGAGGGAGGGACCCAGTACTTC.

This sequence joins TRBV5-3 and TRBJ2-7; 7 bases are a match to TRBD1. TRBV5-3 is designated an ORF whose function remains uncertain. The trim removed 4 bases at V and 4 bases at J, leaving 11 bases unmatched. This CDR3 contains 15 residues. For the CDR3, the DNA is TGTGCCAGAAGCCTAACAGGGGAGTTATGGTACGAGCAGTACTTC. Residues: CARSLTGELWYEQYF.

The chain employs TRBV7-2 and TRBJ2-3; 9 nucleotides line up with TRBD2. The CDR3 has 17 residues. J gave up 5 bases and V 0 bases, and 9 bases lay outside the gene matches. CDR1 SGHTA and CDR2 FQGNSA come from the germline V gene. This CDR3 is CASSLALAGGPVDTQYF. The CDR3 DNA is TGTGCCAGCAGCTTAGCGCTTGCGGGGGGGCCGGTAGATACGCAGTATTTT.

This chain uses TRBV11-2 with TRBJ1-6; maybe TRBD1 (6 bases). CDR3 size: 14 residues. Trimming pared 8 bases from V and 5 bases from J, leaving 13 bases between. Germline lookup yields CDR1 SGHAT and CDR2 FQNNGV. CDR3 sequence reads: CASRPGGHNSPLHF. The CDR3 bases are TGTGCCAGCCGCCCGGGGGGGCATAATTCACCCCTCCACTTT. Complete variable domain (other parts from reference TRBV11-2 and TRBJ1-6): EAGVAQSPRYKIIEKRQSVAFWCNPISGHATLYWYQQILGQGPKLLIQFQNNGVVDDSQLPKDRFSAERLKGVDSTLKIQPAKLEDSAVYLCASRPGGHNSPLHFGNGTRLTVT.

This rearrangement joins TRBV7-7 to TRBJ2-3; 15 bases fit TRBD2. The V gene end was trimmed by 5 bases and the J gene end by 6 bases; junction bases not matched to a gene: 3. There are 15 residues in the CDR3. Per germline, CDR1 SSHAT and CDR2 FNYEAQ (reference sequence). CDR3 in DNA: TGTGCCAGCAGCCTCGGACTAGCGGGAGGGGATACGCAGTATTTT. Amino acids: CASSLGLAGGDTQYF.

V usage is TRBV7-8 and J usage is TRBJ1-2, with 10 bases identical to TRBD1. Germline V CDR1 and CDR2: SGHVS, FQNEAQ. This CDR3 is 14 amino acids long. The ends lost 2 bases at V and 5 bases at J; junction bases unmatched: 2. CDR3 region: CASSLPGQGYGYTF. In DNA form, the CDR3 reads TGTGCCAGCAGCTTACCGGGACAGGGGTATGGCTACACCTTC.

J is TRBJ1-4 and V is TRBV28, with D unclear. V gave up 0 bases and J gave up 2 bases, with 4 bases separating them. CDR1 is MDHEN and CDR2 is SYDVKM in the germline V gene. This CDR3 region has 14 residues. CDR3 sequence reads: CASSLWSTNEKLFF. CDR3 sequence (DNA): TGTGCCAGCAGTTTATGGAGTACTAATGAAAAACTGTTTTTT.

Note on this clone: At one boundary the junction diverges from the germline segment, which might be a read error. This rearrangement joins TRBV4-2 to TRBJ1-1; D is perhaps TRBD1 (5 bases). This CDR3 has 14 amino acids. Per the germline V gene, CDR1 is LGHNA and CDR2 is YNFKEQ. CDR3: CASSQSPEDTEALF. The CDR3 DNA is TGTGCCAGCAGCCAGTCCCCAGAGGACACTGAAGCTCTCTTT.

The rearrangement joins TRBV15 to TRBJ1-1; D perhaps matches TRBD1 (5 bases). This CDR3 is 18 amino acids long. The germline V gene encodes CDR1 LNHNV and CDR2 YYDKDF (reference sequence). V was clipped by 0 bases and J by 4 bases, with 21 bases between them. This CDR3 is CATSRDFIVGRGGTEAFF. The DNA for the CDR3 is TGTGCCACCAGCAGAGATTTTATCGTCGGCCGCGGGGGCACTGAAGCTTTCTTT.

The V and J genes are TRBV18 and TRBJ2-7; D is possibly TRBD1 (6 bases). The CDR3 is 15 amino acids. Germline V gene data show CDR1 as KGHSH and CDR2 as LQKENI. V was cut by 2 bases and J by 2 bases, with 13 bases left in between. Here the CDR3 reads CASSPTGKNTYEQYF. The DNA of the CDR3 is TGTGCCAGCTCACCAACAGGGAAGAACACCTACGAGCAGTACTTC.

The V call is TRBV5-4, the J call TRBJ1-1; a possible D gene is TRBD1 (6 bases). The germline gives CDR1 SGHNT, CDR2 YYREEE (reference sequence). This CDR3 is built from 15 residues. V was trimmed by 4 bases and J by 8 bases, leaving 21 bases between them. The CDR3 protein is CASSRSGGLGEEAFF. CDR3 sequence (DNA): TGTGCCAGCAGCCGCTCGGGGGGCCTGGGGGAAGAAGCTTTCTTT.

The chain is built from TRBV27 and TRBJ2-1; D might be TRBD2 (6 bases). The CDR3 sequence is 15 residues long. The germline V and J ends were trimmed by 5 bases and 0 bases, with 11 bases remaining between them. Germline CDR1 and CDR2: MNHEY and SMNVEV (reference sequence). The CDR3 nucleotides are TGTGCCAGCAGTATAACTAGCAGCTCCTACAATGAGCAGTTCTTC. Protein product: CASSITSSSYNEQFF.

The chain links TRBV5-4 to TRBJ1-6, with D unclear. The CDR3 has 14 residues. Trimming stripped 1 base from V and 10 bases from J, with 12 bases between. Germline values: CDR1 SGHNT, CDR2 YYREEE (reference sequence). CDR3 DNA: TGTGCCAGCAGCTTGACTAATGCTGAATCACCCCTCCACTTT. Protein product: CASSLTNAESPLHF.

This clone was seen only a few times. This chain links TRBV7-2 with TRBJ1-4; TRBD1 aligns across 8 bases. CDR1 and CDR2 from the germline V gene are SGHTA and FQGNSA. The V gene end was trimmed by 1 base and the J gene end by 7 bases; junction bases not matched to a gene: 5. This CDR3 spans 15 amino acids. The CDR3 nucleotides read TGTGCCAGCAGCTTAGTAGCAGGGGGCATTGAAAAACTGTTTTTT. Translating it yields CASSLVAGGIEKLFF.

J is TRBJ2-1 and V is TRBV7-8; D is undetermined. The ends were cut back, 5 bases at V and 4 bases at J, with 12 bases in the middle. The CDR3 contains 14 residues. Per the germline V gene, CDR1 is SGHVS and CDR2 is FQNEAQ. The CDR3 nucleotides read TGTGCCAGCAGCCCCCCACGCCGGTACAATGAGCAGTTCTTC. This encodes CASSPPRRYNEQFF.

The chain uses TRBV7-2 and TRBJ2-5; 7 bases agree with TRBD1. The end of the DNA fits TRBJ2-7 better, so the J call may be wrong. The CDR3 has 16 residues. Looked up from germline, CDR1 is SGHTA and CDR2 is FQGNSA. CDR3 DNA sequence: TGTGCCAGCAGGAAGCCGGGACAGCGTGGCTCGAACGAGCAGTACTTC. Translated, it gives CASRKPGQRGSNEQYF.

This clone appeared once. The DNA for the CDR3 is TGTGCCACGACGGGGGAATCCAATCAGCCCCAGCATTTT. Its translation: CATTGESNQPQHF. The chain carries TRBV28 and TRBJ1-5; possibly TRBD1 for D (5 bases). The CDR3 has 13 amino acids. CDR1 MDHEN and CDR2 SYDVKM come from the germline V gene. Deletions cut 10 bases from V and 3 bases from J, with 13 bases between.

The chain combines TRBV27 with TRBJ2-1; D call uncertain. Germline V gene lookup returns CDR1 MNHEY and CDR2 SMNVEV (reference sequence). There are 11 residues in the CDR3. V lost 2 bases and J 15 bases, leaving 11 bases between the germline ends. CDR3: CASSLNRVWFF. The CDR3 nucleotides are TGTGCCAGCAGTTTAAACCGGGTTTGGTTCTTC.

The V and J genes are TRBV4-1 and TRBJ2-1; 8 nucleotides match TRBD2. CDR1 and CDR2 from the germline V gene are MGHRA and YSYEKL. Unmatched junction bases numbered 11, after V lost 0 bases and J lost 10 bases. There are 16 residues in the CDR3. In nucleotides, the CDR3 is TGCGCCAGCAGCCAAGAAGGGACTAGGGGCAGTTGGGAGCAGTTCTTC. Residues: CASSQEGTRGSWEQFF.